Listed below are T cell receptor beta chains from one sample, sequenced in a study of PD-1 blockade in classical Hodgkin lymphoma. Produced via immunoSEQ multiplex PCR; TCRdb's table is partial and in-frame only. The table records fewer than 45,000 clones, just over 65% of them present only once. The sequenced sample was peripheral blood mononuclear cells (PBMCs), obtained before the fourth cycle of nivolumab. These TCRs come from a human donor with classical Hodgkin lymphoma. Both conserved end residues are part of each CDR3.

17,TRBV28,TRBJ2-1,CASSFSSGTGRHNEQFF
13,TRBV30,TRBJ1-1,CAWSGGVFTEAFF
13,TRBV28,TRBJ1-2,CASSLGGFYGYTF
13,TRBV5-8,TRBJ2-7,CASSLLRRGEQYF
16,TRBV9,TRBJ2-7,CASSVDGWASLDEQYF
14,TRBV10-2,TRBJ1-1,CASRTGGSHTEAFF
13,TRBV6-6,TRBJ1-5,CASSYSGYQPQHF
12,TRBV28,TRBJ2-5,CASSPSGATQYF
13,TRBV6-1,TRBJ1-2,CASSEGDLYGYTF
14,TRBV25-1,TRBJ2-3,CASRPGASTDTQYF
14,TRBV28,TRBJ1-3,CASSMTDRGNTIYF